A selection of T cell receptor beta chains follows, all from one sample in a study of T cell responses to AZD1222 COVID-19 vaccine. This table comes from immunoSEQ multiplex PCR, and its TCRdb copy is limited to in-frame clones, with some not included. This table holds roughly 190,000 clones, under 95% found once. Sequences were derived from peripheral blood, sampled on day 0 of AZD1222 vaccination. These receptors originate from an adult in good health. Each CDR3 is given with its conserved first and last residue. D genes are given only for firm matches. Size values are once, few and many counts, or a class for expanded clones, and some rows have none.

TRBJ1-3,TRBV19,TRBD1,few,CASRRQGGSGNTIYF,TGTGCCAGTAGACGACAGGGCGGATCTGGAAACACCATATATTTT
TRBJ1-6,TRBV21-1,-,-,CASSKESPLHF,TGTGCCAGCAGCAAGGAATCACCCCTCCACTTT
TRBJ2-1,TRBV14,-,-,CASSQDLNNEQFF,TGTGCCAGCAGCCAAGATCTGAACAATGAGCAGTTCTTC
TRBJ2-2,TRBV7-9,-,-,CASSLIAWGPDTGELFF,TGTGCCAGCAGCTTAATAGCCTGGGGGCCGGACACCGGGGAGCTGTTTTTT
TRBJ1-2,TRBV7-8,-,-,CASSLGTELYGYTF,TGTGCCAGCAGCTTAGGGACAGAACTCTATGGCTACACCTTC
TRBJ1-2,TRBV5-5,TRBD1,-,CASSFGPGQGSTYTF,TGTGCCAGCAGCTTTGGTCCGGGACAGGGCTCGACCTACACCTTC
TRBJ2-2,TRBV6-6,TRBD2,-,CASSYLAGGDTGELFF,TGTGCCAGCAGTTACTTAGCGGGAGGGGACACCGGGGAGCTGTTTTTT
TRBJ1-1,TRBV19,-,-,CASRYTGWSGTEAFF,TGTGCCAGTAGGTACACAGGGTGGAGTGGCACTGAAGCTTTCTTT
TRBJ2-1,TRBV11-2,-,-,CASSRDRGGFNEQFF,TGTGCCAGCAGCCGAGACAGGGGAGGGTTCAATGAGCAGTTCTTC
TRBJ1-2,TRBV7-6,-,-,CASSPSSQGRGYTF,TGTGCCAGCAGCCCCTCATCACAGGGCCGAGGCTACACCTTC
TRBJ2-7,TRBV19,-,-,CASSIKGGYEQYF,TGTGCCAGTAGTATAAAGGGGGGCTACGAGCAGTACTTC
TRBJ1-6,TRBV3-1/TRBV3-2,TRBD1,-,CASAGTGGGNSPLHF,TGTGCCAGCGCAGGGACAGGGGGCGGTAATTCACCCCTCCACTTT
TRBJ1-5,TRBV12-3/TRBV12-4,-,-,CASSPTDNQPQHF,TGTGCCAGCAGTCCTACAGATAATCAGCCCCAGCATTTT
TRBJ1-1,TRBV7-2,-,once,CASSQTTLKTNTEAFF,TGTGCCAGCAGCCAGACCACTTTGAAGACGAACACTGAAGCTTTCTTT
TRBJ2-2,TRBV2,TRBD2,medium-sized,CASSEGGLAANTGELFF,TGTGCCAGCAGTGAAGGGGGACTAGCGGCGAACACCGGGGAGCTGTTTTTT
TRBJ2-5,TRBV9,-,-,CASSVGGDPRQETQYF,TGTGCCAGCAGCGTAGGAGGAGACCCCCGCCAAGAGACCCAGTACTTC
TRBJ2-1,TRBV6-9,-,-,CASSRTLNSYNEQFF,TGTGCCAGCAGTCGGACCTTAAACTCCTACAATGAGCAGTTCTTC
TRBJ2-5,TRBV6-2/TRBV6-3,-,-,CASSYPARDHKETQYF,TGTGCCAGCAGTTACCCAGCCAGGGACCACAAGGAGACCCAGTACTTC
TRBJ2-5,TRBV7-7,-,-,CASSLGGGYQETQYF,TGTGCTAGCAGCTTAGGTGGGGGGTACCAAGAGACCCAGTACTTC
TRBJ1-4,TRBV5-4,TRBD1,-,CASTRGGWSNEKLFF,TGTGCCAGCACTAGAGGGGGCTGGTCTAATGAAAAACTGTTTTTT
TRBJ1-2,TRBV14,-,few,CASSQIDAAYGYTF,TGTGCCAGCAGCCAAATTGACGCAGCCTATGGCTACACCTTC
TRBJ1-4,TRBV18,TRBD1,-,CASSPPGQGVRNEKLFF,TGTGCCAGCTCACCACCGGGACAGGGGGTGCGTAATGAAAAACTGTTTTTT
TRBJ1-2,TRBV11-1,-,-,CASSEAGIGDPYGYTF,TGTGCCAGCAGCGAGGCGGGGATCGGGGATCCCTATGGCTACACCTTC